The T cell receptor (beta chain) described here comes from a study of OX40 agonist ivuxolimab in advanced cancers. About the research overall: The patients received agonistic anti-OX40 (CD134) antibody ivuxolimab.

Whole-study results and caveats: The CD4+ and CD8+ T cells in the blood had expanded clonally by week 6 at 0.1 to 3.0 mg/kg.

V lost 5 bases to trimming and J lost 0 bases, with 7 bases between them. Germline assignment: CDR1 MNHEY and CDR2 SMNVEV (reference sequence). The CDR3 has 14 amino acids. As concerns this clone: Its antigen is not known.

Method: immunoSEQ multiplex PCR; TCRdb's copy keeps in-frame clones and lacks some. Found here are roughly 60,000 clones, roughly 81% of them singletons; the top ten hold 4% to 5%. This chain links TRBV27 with TRBJ2-2; D is ambiguous. The sample was CD4+ or CD8+ T cells sorted from blood, taken in a trial of the OX40 agonist ivuxolimab. The TCR sequence derives from an adult with an advanced solid tumor such as melanoma, head and neck, liver or kidney cancer. CDR3 protein: CASSLGSNTGELFF. The CDR3 bases are TGTGCCAGCAGTCTAGGTTCGAACACCGGGGAGCTGTTTTTT.